This TCR beta chain is from a study of blood T cells in healthy people across ages. The use of a sample-barcoded 5' primer and a J-beta primer mix characterized a second PCR of about 7 to 12 cycles. In TCRdb, the 5' RACE reads were re-called with MiXCR into one record per CDR3 protein. In the table there are around 2 million distinct CDR3 sequences, about 39% of which are singletons. The germline V and J ends were trimmed by 11 bases and 7 bases, with 9 bases remaining between them. This CDR3 is built from 10 residues. Germline CDR1 reads MDHEN; CDR2 reads SYDVKM. A note on this clonotype: Its matching antigen is unknown.

Broader study findings: There was no known CMV status for donors, so expanded clonotype changes were possibly confounded. Leaving the PBMCs unsorted stopped any conclusive comparison of naive versus antigen-experienced cells. There were more naive CD4+ cells and higher diversity in long-lived donors than in aged donors. With age, beta diversity per million T cells declined roughly linearly, significantly by around 43.

The TCR comes from a human donor in good health. V and J are TRBV28 and TRBJ1-5; D ambiguous. The sequenced sample consisted of blood. The DNA of the CDR3 is TGTGCCTCGGGGAAGCAGCCCCAGCATTTT. Its protein product is CASGKQPQHF. Full variable domain (missing parts from reference TRBV28 and TRBJ1-5): DVKVTQSSRYLVKRTGEKVFLECVQDMDHENMFWYRQDPGLGLRLIYFSYDVKMKEKGDIPEGYSVSREKKERFSLILESASTNQTSMYLCASGKQPQHFGDGTRLSIL.